The rows below give T cell receptor beta chains drawn from one sample of a study of OX40 agonist ivuxolimab in advanced cancers. Sequenced by immunoSEQ multiplex PCR; TCRdb stores in-frame clones only, minus some. The table records 65,000 to 70,000 clones, more than 75% of them present only once. The sample in question was CD4+ or CD8+ T cells sorted from blood, obtained in a trial of the OX40 agonist ivuxolimab. These receptors all come from an adult with an advanced solid tumor such as melanoma, head and neck, liver or kidney cancer. CDR3s leave out the opening cysteine and the closing phenylalanine or tryptophan.

J gene,V gene,CDR3 length,CDR3 protein
TRBJ1-1,TRBV15,13,ATSRGGASDTEAF
TRBJ1-1,TRBV5-5,10,ASSLEREEAF
TRBJ2-3,TRBV19,13,ATKEWDFGTDTQY
TRBJ1-1,TRBV5-4,11,ASSLTVNTEAF
TRBJ1-2,TRBV12-5,11,ASGLSSGGGYT
TRBJ2-5,TRBV7-2,12,ASSLAGGQETQY
TRBJ2-1,TRBV5-1,12,ASSLGDRVNEQF
TRBJ1-4,TRBV5-1,12,ASSLQGSSEKLF
TRBJ1-1,TRBV9,11,ASSVLTTGEAF
TRBJ2-3,TRBV7-8,12,ASSLGRSSDTQY
TRBJ2-1,TRBV11-1,14,ASSYRGQGINNEQF
TRBJ1-4,TRBV10-3,12,AISDGRGNEKLF
TRBJ1-2,TRBV15,16,ATSRDPTGRNTNYGYT
TRBJ2-6,TRBV11-2,13,ASSPRTGTYNVLT
TRBJ2-3,TRBV5-1,13,ASSSGGYSTDTQY
TRBJ2-2,TRBV7-9,11,ASRNENTGELF
TRBJ1-2,TRBV5-1,12,ASSLAGTNYGYT
TRBJ1-2,TRBV10-3,12,AISESGSIYGYT
TRBJ1-1,TRBV2,11,ASTGQSVTEAF
TRBJ1-5,TRBV7-6,12,ASSRGGVGQPQH
TRBJ1-5,TRBV28,14,ASSLIWGQGRQPQH
TRBJ2-5,TRBV5-1,13,ASSPQPGTEETQY
TRBJ1-6,TRBV2,13,ASIPDSLGNSPLH
TRBJ1-1,TRBV9,14,ASSVGEGRGNTEAF
TRBJ1-2,TRBV19,13,ASSTADRRGYGYT
TRBJ1-1,TRBV6-5,13,ASSYSADLNTEAF
TRBJ2-3,TRBV9,13,ASSVGRGGADTQY
TRBJ1-6,TRBV5-1,17,ASSPTARSISSYNSPLH
TRBJ2-2,TRBV7-8,11,ASSLGLGGELF
TRBJ2-5,TRBV5-1,12,ASSLQVGRETQY
TRBJ1-1,TRBV7-2,12,ASTSRGQGTEAF
TRBJ1-2,TRBV10-3,13,AISDSGARWYGYT
TRBJ1-6,TRBV4-1,14,ASSQEYGQNNSPLH
TRBJ2-1,TRBV6-7,12,ASSYGGSYNEQF
TRBJ1-4,TRBV30,13,AWSANRGPNEKLF
TRBJ2-1,TRBV5-5,13,ASSPRQGLYNEQF
TRBJ2-1,TRBV5-1,13,ASSTTGTGPNEQF
TRBJ1-2,TRBV6-5,11,ASSYRSDYGYT
TRBJ1-1,TRBV20-1,9,SASPSVEAF
TRBJ1-1,TRBV11-3,11,ASSAGSYTEAF
TRBJ1-2,TRBV6-1,12,ASSEALRKDGYT
TRBJ2-7,TRBV6-1,16,ASSDNIPGLASSYEQY
TRBJ2-5,TRBV19,9,ASKQGETQY
TRBJ1-2,TRBV23-1,13,ALPMQGSPNYGYT
TRBJ1-4,TRBV6-5,11,ASRTAPNEKLF
TRBJ2-2,TRBV7-7,13,ASSQDRVTTGELF
TRBJ1-2,TRBV7-2,10,ASSWDRDGYT
TRBJ1-5,TRBV19,15,ASSIKREGASNQPQH
TRBJ2-1,TRBV30,12,AWTWGRGRNEQF
TRBJ1-2,TRBV19,12,ASSIDRSAYGYT
TRBJ1-3,TRBV10-1,15,ASSEFRLRGSGNTIY
TRBJ1-3,TRBV9,14,ASSVDGRGRGNTIY
TRBJ1-6,TRBV7-9,9,ASSDSIALH
TRBJ2-1,TRBV15,14,ATSRGRGGALDEQF
TRBJ2-7,TRBV7-2,14,ASSLGRQGDPYEQY